These 24 T cell receptor beta chains originate from one sample sequenced in a study of memory CD4+ T cells and cytomegalovirus serostatus. Generated by immunoSEQ multiplex PCR, the TCRdb table keeps only in-frame clones and is missing some. The sample records tens of thousands of clones, around 74% being singletons. Single viable CD3+CD4+CD8-CD45RO+ cells were sorted as the memory CD4+ T cells. Material for sequencing was memory CD4+ T cells from blood. These receptors all come from an adult in good health and CMV-seropositive.

The rearrangement uses TRBV5-1 and TRBJ2-7; possibly TRBD2 for D (5 bases). Germline V gives CDR1 SGHRS, CDR2 YFSETQ. The CDR3 contains 16 residues. The V gene lost 4 bases and the J gene lost 4 bases, with 21 bases spanning the gap. As DNA, the CDR3 is TGCGCCAGCAGCCCCGAGGGTTCCCAAGAAAATTACGAGCAGTACTTC. Its protein product is CASSPEGSQENYEQYF.

The rearrangement joins TRBV29-1 to TRBJ2-1; TRBD2 is a possible D gene (7 bases). V lost 3 bases to trimming and J lost 11 bases, with 14 bases between them. The CDR3 has 12 amino acids. CDR1 is SQVTM and CDR2 is ANQGSEA in the germline V gene. CDR3 nucleotide sequence: TGCAGCGTTGATACGAGGGGGGGAAAGCAGTTCTTC. Encoded protein: CSVDTRGGKQFF.

The chain is built from TRBV19 and TRBJ2-7; the D call may be TRBD1 or TRBD2 (5 bases each). V was cut by 3 bases and J by 0 bases, with 33 bases left in between. The CDR3 sequence is 22 residues long. Germline V gives CDR1 LNHDA, CDR2 SQIVND (reference sequence). CDR3 loop: CASSISVDCLVWVGTVSYEQYF. DNA for the CDR3: TGTGCCAGTAGTATTTCTGTCGATTGTTTAGTCTGGGTAGGGACGGTCTCCTACGAGCAGTACTTC.

V and J are TRBV4-2 and TRBJ1-3; D call uncertain. Germline CDR1 LGHNA, CDR2 YNFKEQ. The V gene lost 0 bases and the J gene lost 0 bases, with 12 bases spanning the gap. The CDR3 is 17 residues long. The CDR3: CASSQDTEGSSGNTIYF. In nucleotides, the CDR3 is TGTGCCAGCAGCCAAGACACCGAGGGAAGCTCTGGAAACACCATATATTTT.

The chain couples TRBV11-2 to TRBJ2-3, with D perhaps matching TRBD2 (5 bases). Germline values: CDR1 SGHAT, CDR2 FQNNGV. Trimming shortened V by 3 bases and J by 6 bases, and 13 bases separated the two germline ends. The CDR3 runs to 14 residues. CDR3 residues: CASSFEASGDTQYF. In nucleotides, the CDR3 is TGTGCCAGCAGCTTCGAAGCGTCGGGGGATACGCAGTATTTT.

The rearrangement joins TRBV7-9 to TRBJ2-3; maybe TRBD2 (7 bases). Trimming pared 2 bases from V and 2 bases from J, leaving 14 bases between. Germline assignment: CDR1 SEHNR and CDR2 FQNEAQ (reference sequence). The CDR3 length is 16 residues. CDR3 sequence: CASSLRRGGPTDTQYF. Here the CDR3 DNA reads TGTGCCAGCAGCTTACGGAGGGGGGGCCCCACAGATACGCAGTATTTT.

V gene TRBV5-1 combines with J gene TRBJ2-3, with 9 bases that match TRBD1. The CDR3 consists of 15 residues. The V segment lost 6 bases and the J segment 0 bases; nucleotides outside the gene matches: 5. In germline, CDR1 is SGHRS, CDR2 YFSETQ. The CDR3 spells CASTEQGASTDTQYF. CDR3 nucleotide sequence: TGCGCCAGCACAGAACAGGGGGCGAGCACAGATACGCAGTATTTT.

This clone came up a few times. The chain is built from TRBV5-4 and TRBJ2-6; D ambiguous. Germline V lookup: CDR1 SGHNT, CDR2 YYREEE (reference sequence). V was clipped by 3 bases and J by 0 bases, with 7 bases between them. The CDR3 has 15 amino acids. This CDR3 is CASSSLISGANVLTF. For the CDR3, the DNA is TGTGCCAGCAGCTCCCTTATCTCTGGGGCCAACGTCCTGACTTTC.

The chain employs TRBV29-1 and TRBJ2-1; no firm D call. The CDR3 has 11 amino acids. Germline lookup yields CDR1 SQVTM and CDR2 ANQGSEA. The germline V and J ends were trimmed by 7 bases and 3 bases, with 7 bases remaining between them. This CDR3 is CSAQIYNEQFF. CDR3 coding DNA: TGCAGCGCACAGATCTACAATGAGCAGTTCTTC.

The chain recombines TRBV14 with TRBJ1-4; a possible D gene is TRBD1 (5 bases). Germline lookup yields CDR1 SGHDN and CDR2 FVKESK. Deletions cut 4 bases from V and 7 bases from J, with 13 bases between. The CDR3 totals 14 residues. CDR3 sequence: CASSRDLVTEKLFF. CDR3 bases: TGTGCCAGCAGCCGGGACCTGGTGACTGAAAAACTGTTTTTT.

V gene TRBV2 combines with J gene TRBJ1-2; TRBD1 matches 11 bases. Trimming cost V 6 bases and J 5 bases; bases outside gene matches: 5. Germline V gene data show CDR1 as SNHLY and CDR2 as FYNNEI. The CDR3 has 14 residues. This chain's CDR3 is CASRWGQGVYGYTF. The CDR3 region has the DNA TGTGCCAGCAGGTGGGGACAGGGGGTATATGGCTACACCTTC.

This clone showed up just a few times. This chain joins TRBV6-1 and TRBJ1-6; no definite D call. Per the germline V gene, CDR1 is MNHNS and CDR2 is SASEGT. V dropped 4 bases and J dropped 9 bases, with 13 bases sitting between them. CDR3 length equals 14 residues. The CDR3 sequence: CASSAGLPPSPLHF. CDR3 sequence (DNA): TGTGCCAGCAGTGCCGGCCTACCCCCTTCACCCCTCCACTTT.

The chain employs TRBV10-2 and TRBJ1-6; TRBD1 agrees at 7 bases. Germline V gene lookup returns CDR1 WSHSY and CDR2 SAAADI. Trimming removed 3 bases from V and 8 bases from J; junction bases left unmatched: 7. The CDR3 length is 15 residues. The CDR3: CASSDGRQGYSPLHF. The CDR3 nucleotides read TGCGCCAGCAGTGATGGCCGACAGGGTTATTCACCCCTCCACTTT.

This rearrangement joins TRBV6-5 to TRBJ2-7, with D perhaps matching TRBD1 or TRBD2 (5 bases each). Germline V lookup: CDR1 MNHEY, CDR2 SVGAGI. The V end lost 5 bases, the J end lost 3 bases, and 14 bases lay between the germline ends. The CDR3 sequence is 14 residues long. In DNA form, the CDR3 reads TGTGCCAGCAGTCCTCAGTGGGACGGCTACGAGCAGTACTTC. As protein: CASSPQWDGYEQYF.

The V gene is TRBV6-5, the J gene TRBJ1-1; D unresolved. V lost 1 base and J 5 bases, leaving 14 bases between the germline ends. The CDR3 totals 15 residues. Germline lookup yields CDR1 MNHEY and CDR2 SVGAGI. In DNA form, the CDR3 reads TGTGCCAGCAGTTACTATGATCCAGGTCGAACTGAAGCTTTCTTT. It specifies CASSYYDPGRTEAFF.

The V gene is TRBV4-2, the J gene TRBJ1-6; 7 bases fit TRBD1. V lost 0 bases and J lost 15; bases outside the gene matches: 14. This CDR3 is 16 amino acids long. CDR1 is LGHNA, CDR2 YNFKEQ, per germline. CDR3 in amino acids: CASSQDPTGTVEDLHF. CDR3 bases: TGTGCCAGCAGCCAAGATCCAACCGGGACAGTGGAGGACCTCCACTTT.

This clone was counted only a few times. CDR3 DNA sequence: TGTGCCAGCAGCTTAGGACAGGTGGGGAGCCACACAGATACGCAGTATTTT. It yields the protein CASSLGQVGSHTDTQYF. The rearrangement joins TRBV7-8 to TRBJ2-3; D may be TRBD1 (6 bases). Germline CDR1 reads SGHVS; CDR2 reads FQNEAQ. V gave up 1 base and J gave up 2 bases, with 16 bases separating them. CDR3 size: 17 residues.

V gene TRBV5-1 combines with J gene TRBJ2-2, with D tentatively TRBD1 (6 bases). Trimming cost V 0 bases and J 1 base, with 10 bases left between them. Germline CDR1 is SGHRS and CDR2 is YFSETQ. The CDR3 covers 16 residues. The CDR3 sequence: CASSLASGQNTGELFF. For the CDR3, the DNA is TGCGCCAGCAGCTTGGCCTCGGGACAGAACACCGGGGAGCTGTTTTTT.

In this sample, this clone turned up a few times. The chain combines TRBV9 with TRBJ2-2; no clear D. CDR1 is SGDLS, CDR2 YYNGEE, per germline. The CDR3 is 13 amino acids. With 6 bases removed from V and 0 bases from J, the gap between germline ends came to 6 bases. The CDR3, as DNA: TGTGCCAGCACTGGGACGAACACCGGGGAGCTGTTTTTT. It translates to CASTGTNTGELFF. Complete variable domain (other parts from reference TRBV9 and TRBJ2-2): DSGVTQTPKHLITATGQRVTLRCSPRSGDLSVYWYQQSLDQGLQFLIQYYNGEERAKGNILERFSAQQFPDLHSELNLSSLELGDSALYFCASTGTNTGELFFGEGSRLTVL.

The chain couples TRBV15 to TRBJ2-3; the D is unclear. The V gene's germline CDR1 is LNHNV and CDR2 YYDKDF (reference sequence). The CDR3 has 18 residues. Trimming took 1 base from V and 0 from J, leaving 17 bases between them. The CDR3 DNA follows: TGTGCCACCAGCAGAGTCCCTCTCAGGACGTACAGCACAGATACGCAGTATTTT. It translates to CATSRVPLRTYSTDTQYF. Full variable domain (outside the CDR3, taken from reference TRBV15 and TRBJ2-3): DAMVIQNPRYQVTQFGKPVTLSCSQTLNHNVMYWYQQKSSQAPKLLFHYYDKDFNNEADTPDNFQSRRPNTSFCFLDIRSPGLGDTAMYLCATSRVPLRTYSTDTQYFGPGTRLTVL.

The chain joins TRBV28 to TRBJ1-1; possibly TRBD1 for D (5 bases). The CDR3 totals 13 residues. Trimming removed 3 bases at V and 8 bases at J, with 13 bases between. The germline V gene has CDR1 MDHEN and CDR2 SYDVKM. CDR3 region: CASSLGDSLEAFF. Here the CDR3 DNA reads TGTGCCAGCAGTTTGGGTGACAGTCTCGAAGCTTTCTTT.

CDR3: CASGQGPYNEQFF. DNA of the CDR3: TGTGCCAGTGGCCAGGGCCCCTACAATGAGCAGTTCTTC. This chain uses TRBV19 with TRBJ2-1, with D possibly matching TRBD1 (5 bases). The germline CDR1 and CDR2 sequences are LNHDA and SQIVND (reference sequence). The length of the CDR3 is 13 residues. V lost 8 bases and J 2 bases, leaving 10 bases between the germline ends.

The V call is TRBV13, the J call TRBJ1-2, with D maybe TRBD1 (6 bases). The germline V and J ends were trimmed by 5 bases and 6 bases, with 16 bases remaining between them. The CDR3 consists of 14 residues. The germline CDR1 and CDR2 sequences are PRHDT and FYEKMQ (reference sequence). The CDR3 region has the DNA TGTGCCAGCAGCCACCTTAACAGGGACGATGGCTACACCTTC. Translation gives CASSHLNRDDGYTF.

The chain is built from TRBV7-8 and TRBJ2-7; TRBD1 might be the D (6 bases). Germline V CDR1 and CDR2: SGHVS, FQNEAQ. V was pared by 5 bases and J by 1 base, with 15 bases between. The CDR3 spans 15 residues. CDR3 DNA sequence: TGTGCCAGCAGCCTAACGGAACAGGGTTCCTACGAGCAGTACTTC. The encoded protein is CASSLTEQGSYEQYF.